A single sample is the source of the 12 T cell receptor beta chains below, sequenced in a study of blood T cell repertoires in COVID-19 (dated by TCRdb to the early 2020s). Libraries were built with the immunoSEQ multiplex PCR assay. The table was pulled from immuneACCESS by TCRdb, which kept in-frame rearrangements only. Such tables lose some clones; where checked, under half of the loss comes from unresolved V genes, and the rest has no known cause. Present in this sample are approximately 300,000 clones, 70% to 90% of which were seen just once. Of the sample, approximately 4% is held by the ten largest clones. Sequencing input: peripheral blood. Source of these receptors: a woman in her forties or fifties with active or convalescent COVID-19.

The gene calls are TRBV4-3 and TRBJ2-5; TRBD1 agrees at 12 bases. Germline V gene lookup returns CDR1 LGHNA and CDR2 YSLEER. The CDR3 loop spans 15 amino acids. Unmatched junction bases numbered 4, after V lost 4 bases and J lost 4 bases. As DNA, the CDR3 is TGCGCCAGCAGCCCGGGACAGGGGGCATCAGAGACCCAGTACTTC. Translating it yields CASSPGQGASETQYF.

The chain uses TRBV11-2 and TRBJ2-1; 9 bases fit TRBD1. With 2 bases clipped from V and 8 bases from J, the junction kept 4 bases outside the gene matches. CDR3 size: 14 residues. CDR1 SGHAT and CDR2 FQNNGV come from the germline V gene. Here the CDR3 reads CASSLPGQGDEQFF. The CDR3 nucleotides read TGTGCCAGCAGCTTACCGGGACAGGGCGATGAGCAGTTCTTC.

CDR3 in amino acids: CASADFGQGEYNEQFF. The CDR3 coding sequence is TGTGCCAGTGCTGACTTTGGACAGGGGGAATACAATGAGCAGTTCTTC. The chain has TRBV19 and TRBJ2-1, with 10 bases fitting TRBD1. V shed 8 bases and J 4 bases; nucleotides not matched to a gene: 11. The germline V gene encodes CDR1 LNHDA and CDR2 SQIVND (reference sequence). The CDR3 sequence is 16 residues long.

CDR3 loop: CASSQDPSDTIPGELFF. Written as DNA, the CDR3 is TGTGCCAGCAGCCAAGATCCTTCAGACACGATTCCGGGGGAGCTGTTTTTT. The chain couples TRBV3-1 (or the pseudogene TRBV3-2) to TRBJ2-2; D is undetermined. The V and J ends lost 0 bases and 8 bases respectively, with 19 bases between them. Germline-derived CDR1 and CDR2 are LGHDT and YNNKEL (reference sequence). The CDR3 runs to 17 residues.

This clone was counted a few times. This rearrangement joins TRBV2 to TRBJ1-5; the D gene is possibly TRBD1 (6 bases). The CDR3 extends over 15 amino acids. CDR1 and CDR2 from the germline V gene are SNHLY and FYNNEI. V lost 4 bases to trimming and J lost 5 bases, with 15 bases between them. The CDR3 coding sequence is TGTGCCAGCAGTGTCGCGGCGGGGGCGCATCAGCCCCAGCATTTT. Amino acid sequence: CASSVAAGAHQPQHF.

J is TRBJ2-1 and V is TRBV5-1; 10 positions match TRBD2. The J segment lost 15 bases and the V segment lost 4 bases, leaving 7 bases of the junction unmatched. CDR3 length equals 12 residues. Germline V gene data show CDR1 as SGHRS and CDR2 as YFSETQ. The CDR3 here is CASSSGGALWFF. The CDR3 coding sequence is TGCGCCAGCAGCAGCGGGGGGGCCTTGTGGTTCTTC. Looking up the rest from reference TRBV5-1 and TRBJ2-1 gives the full variable domain: KAGVTQTPRYLIKTRGQQVTLSCSPISGHRSVSWYQQTPGQGLQFLFEYFSETQRNKGNFPGRFSGRQFSNSRSEMNVSTLELGDSALYLCASSSGGALWFFGPGTRLTVL.

This sequence joins TRBV6-2 or TRBV6-3 and TRBJ1-1; D may be TRBD1 (5 bases). The V end was cut by 7 bases, the J end by 4 bases, with 13 bases between. Germline V lookup: CDR1 MNHEY, CDR2 SVGEGT. There are 13 residues in the CDR3. CDR3 sequence: CASNPPGRTEAFF. The CDR3 coding sequence is TGTGCCAGCAACCCTCCAGGGCGCACTGAAGCTTTCTTT.

The chain is built from TRBV4-3 and TRBJ2-1; D is uncertain. CDR1 and CDR2 (germline): LGHNA, YSLEER. This CDR3 is 15 amino acids long. V was trimmed by 0 bases and J by 3 bases, leaving 9 bases between them. DNA for the CDR3: TGCGCCAGCAGCCAAGATTCGCACTTCTACAATGAGCAGTTCTTC. Translating gives CASSQDSHFYNEQFF.

To note about this clone: This same CDR3 is encoded by further DNA sequences in the sample. The chain uses TRBV5-1 and TRBJ1-5, with D perhaps matching TRBD1 (5 bases). V was clipped by 2 bases and J by 7 bases, with 13 bases between them. CDR1 is SGHRS and CDR2 is YFSETQ in the germline V gene. The CDR3 runs to 14 residues. The CDR3 protein is CASSLGQGGQPQHF. In DNA form, the CDR3 reads TGCGCCAGCAGCTTAGGCCAGGGAGGACAGCCCCAGCATTTT.

Written as DNA, the CDR3 is TGCAGCGTCCCCGGCCAGCATTTT. Encoded protein: CSVPGQHF. The chain uses TRBV29-1 and TRBJ1-5, with D unresolved. The CDR3 consists of 8 residues. Per the germline V gene, CDR1 is SQVTM and CDR2 is ANQGSEA. V was pared by 6 bases and J by 12 bases, with 6 bases between.

The gene calls are TRBV6-2 or TRBV6-3 and TRBJ1-2, with 7 bases fitting TRBD1. This CDR3 contains 18 residues. Germline V gene data show CDR1 as MNHEY and CDR2 as SVGEGT. Trimming took 0 bases from V and 0 from J; bases not matched to a gene: 10. This chain's CDR3 is CASSYSPGTVPANYGYTF. The DNA of the CDR3 is TGTGCCAGCAGTTACTCCCCCGGGACAGTTCCTGCTAACTATGGCTACACCTTC.

This chain joins TRBV7-9 and TRBJ2-1; 8 bases fit TRBD2. V shed 4 bases and J 4 bases; nucleotides not matched to a gene: 6. The CDR3 has 15 residues. Germline CDR1 SEHNR, CDR2 FQNEAQ (reference sequence). CDR3 sequence reads: CASSSHAGGYNEQFF. DNA for the CDR3: TGTGCCAGCAGCTCTCACGCGGGGGGTTACAATGAGCAGTTCTTC.